This T cell receptor beta chain came from a study of T cell clonality in common variable immunodeficiency. General study results and limits: Common variable immunodeficiency TCR beta sequences reportedly had fewer deletions and N-nucleotide insertions.

Control and CVID samples contributed equal amounts of genomic DNA. This table comes from immunoSEQ multiplex PCR, and its TCRdb copy is limited to in-frame clones, with some not included. The sample holds 30,000 or so clones, and no clone turns up only once. This clone was observed many times. Its specificity is not known. The specimen was peripheral blood mononuclear cells. The sequence was collected from a person between 18 and 70 years old in good health.

The CDR3 loop is CASSPRSTGLAEQYF. The CDR3 DNA, read in part, is TGTGCCAGCAGCCCTCGTTCTACGGGACTAGCCGAG. The rearrangement joins TRBV7-9 to TRBJ2-7; 9 bases match TRBD2. The read ends 3 residues early relative to the CDR3; the germline J gene fills the gap. V lost 5 bases to trimming and J lost 6 bases; unmatched junction nucleotides: 11. Germline CDR1 and CDR2: SEHNR and FQNEAQ (reference sequence). The CDR3 is made up of 15 amino acids.